Listed here are 19 T cell receptor beta chains from one sample, sequenced in a study of blood T cell repertoires in COVID-19. Some clones are missing from TCRdb's copy, which holds only in-frame ones; the method was immunoSEQ multiplex PCR. Here the sample spans more than 150,000 clones, roughly four fifths being singletons. The sample consisted of PBMCs or T cells enriched from blood (not recorded which). The receptor source for this set is a middle-aged man who had recovered from COVID-19.

This clone was counted between two and nine times. The chain couples TRBV19 to TRBJ1-1; TRBD1 matches 7 bases. The CDR3 runs to 16 residues. J lost 4 bases, V lost 8 bases, and 16 bases had no gene match. The germline CDR1 and CDR2 sequences are LNHDA and SQIVND (reference sequence). CDR3 protein: CASSPDTGAAGTEAFF. For the CDR3, the DNA is TGTGCCAGTTCACCTGACACAGGGGCGGCAGGCACTGAAGCTTTCTTT. Filled out from reference TRBV19 and TRBJ1-1, the complete variable domain reads DGGITQSPKYLFRKEGQNVTLSCEQNLNHDAMYWYRQDPGQGLRLIYYSQIVNDFQKGDIAEGYSVSREKKESFPLTVTSAQKNPTAFYLCASSPDTGAAGTEAFFGQGTRLTVV.

This sequence joins TRBV5-4 and TRBJ1-1; D is perhaps TRBD1 (5 bases). V lost 0 bases to trimming and J lost 0 bases, with 12 bases between them. The CDR3 is made up of 16 amino acids. The germline gives CDR1 SGHNT, CDR2 YYREEE (reference sequence). This CDR3 reads CASSLEPTGLNTEAFF. Written as DNA, the CDR3 is TGTGCCAGCAGCTTGGAGCCCACAGGCCTGAACACTGAAGCTTTCTTT.

As to this clone: Other DNA sequences in the same sample also yield this CDR3. The chain links TRBV7-3 to TRBJ2-3; D ambiguous. Trimming took 0 bases from V and 2 from J, leaving 3 bases between them. The germline CDR1 and CDR2 sequences are SGHTA and FQGTGA. CDR3 length: 13 residues. The CDR3 sequence: CASSLTYTDTQYF. Written as DNA, the CDR3 is TGTGCCAGCAGCTTAACTTACACAGATACGCAGTATTTT.

The genes are TRBV3-1 (or the pseudogene TRBV3-2) and TRBJ1-3; D may be TRBD1 (6 bases). There are 16 residues in the CDR3. Per the germline V gene, CDR1 is LGHDT and CDR2 is YNNKEL (reference sequence). V was cut by 3 bases and J by 3 bases, with 15 bases left in between. The CDR3: CASSQLNQGFGNTIYF. The CDR3 region has the DNA TGTGCCAGCAGCCAGCTGAACCAGGGGTTTGGAAACACCATATATTTT.

The V call is TRBV30, the J call TRBJ1-3, with D possibly TRBD1 on 5 matching bases. The germline gives CDR1 GTSNPN, CDR2 SVGIG (reference sequence). This CDR3 is 12 amino acids long. The V gene lost 1 base and the J gene lost 9 bases, with 10 bases spanning the gap. The CDR3 reads CAWSGNGGTIYF. Written as DNA, the CDR3 is TGTGCCTGGAGTGGGAACGGGGGCACCATATATTTT.

The chain employs TRBV7-2 and TRBJ2-3; D perhaps matches TRBD2 (6 bases). CDR3 size: 13 residues. Germline V lookup: CDR1 SGHTA, CDR2 FQGNSA. The V gene lost 6 bases and the J gene lost 2 bases, with 9 bases spanning the gap. In DNA form, the CDR3 reads TGTGCCAGCAGTTGGACTATCACAGATACGCAGTATTTT. Encoded protein: CASSWTITDTQYF.

The chain links TRBV13 to TRBJ2-7, with 7 bases identical to TRBD2. Looked up from germline, CDR1 is PRHDT and CDR2 is FYEKMQ (reference sequence). CDR3 length equals 16 residues. V was pared by 2 bases and J by 7 bases, with 14 bases of the junction left unmatched. The CDR3 reads CASSLSGGSVVVEQYV. The CDR3 DNA is TGTGCCAGCAGCTTATCAGGCGGGAGTGTAGTTGTTGAGCAGTACGTC.

The rearrangement joins TRBV9 to TRBJ1-6; 7 bases agree with TRBD1. Germline CDR1 and CDR2: SGDLS and YYNGEE. The CDR3 sequence is 15 residues long. J lost 10 bases, V lost 3 bases, and 10 bases had no gene match. As DNA, the CDR3 is TGTGCCAGCAGCGGAGGGACAGTGATGGGCTCACCCCTCCACTTT. This translates into CASSGGTVMGSPLHF.

This CDR3 reads CASSLGHPGLGLMDTQYF. CDR3 coding DNA: TGTGCCAGCAGCTTAGGGCATCCGGGACTAGGGCTCATGGACACGCAGTATTTT. V is TRBV7-2 and J is TRBJ2-3; 8 bases are shared with TRBD2. This CDR3 comprises 18 residues. Looked up from germline, CDR1 is SGHTA and CDR2 is FQGNSA. The junction had 18 bases not matched to a gene; V was cut back by 1 base and J by 9 bases.

V gene TRBV3-1 (or the pseudogene TRBV3-2) combines with J gene TRBJ2-7, with D possibly matching TRBD2 (5 bases). Germline CDR1 and CDR2: LGHDT and YNNKEL (reference sequence). This CDR3 is 12 amino acids long. V was clipped by 4 bases and J by 6 bases, with 10 bases between them. The CDR3: CASSPGWGEQYF. CDR3 DNA sequence: TGTGCCAGCAGCCCGGGATGGGGCGAGCAGTACTTC.

The chain recombines TRBV7-2 with TRBJ1-5; D is unresolved. Germline V lookup: CDR1 SGHTA, CDR2 FQGNSA. The CDR3 runs to 15 residues. V gave up 3 bases and J gave up 4 bases, with 13 bases separating them. CDR3 region: CASSFNPFGNQPQHF. CDR3 bases: TGTGCCAGCAGCTTTAACCCGTTCGGTAATCAGCCCCAGCATTTT.

This clone was detected a few times. The gene calls are TRBV12-3 or TRBV12-4 and TRBJ2-1; D is unclear. Trimming removed 1 base from V and 5 bases from J, with 6 bases in between. The CDR3 runs to 13 residues. Here the CDR3 DNA reads TGTGCCAGCAGTTTAGGGGCCAACAATGAGCAGTTCTTC. Protein sequence: CASSLGANNEQFF.

This clone was detected once. This sequence joins TRBV6-1 and TRBJ2-5; maybe TRBD1 (5 bases). The germline gives CDR1 MNHNS, CDR2 SASEGT. The CDR3 has 17 amino acids. Trimming took 2 bases from V and 1 from J, leaving 17 bases between them. The CDR3 nucleotides are TGTGCCAGCAGTGAAAAGTTGCTCGGACATCGCCAAGAGACCCAGTACTTC. Its protein product is CASSEKLLGHRQETQYF.

The chain employs TRBV29-1 and TRBJ1-2, with a possible D match to TRBD1 (5 bases). This CDR3 contains 15 residues. CDR1 SQVTM and CDR2 ANQGSEA come from the germline V gene. The ends were cut back, 4 bases at V and 4 bases at J, with 19 bases in the middle. Here the CDR3 reads CSVGLNRPVGYGYTF. The CDR3 nucleotides read TGCAGCGTTGGTCTTAACAGGCCCGTTGGCTATGGCTACACCTTC.

This chain links TRBV24-1 with TRBJ2-2; TRBD2 agrees at 10 bases. This CDR3 is built from 15 residues. V lost 6 bases, J lost 3 bases, and 3 bases stayed unmatched. Germline CDR1 and CDR2: KGHDR and SFDVKD. The CDR3 bases are TGTGCCACCAGTCGTCTAGCGGGAGACACCGGGGAGCTGTTTTTT. It is translated as CATSRLAGDTGELFF.

This clone was seen only once. The rearrangement joins TRBV5-4 to TRBJ2-1; D is possibly TRBD2 (5 bases). V was trimmed by 0 bases and J by 4 bases, leaving 14 bases between them. The CDR3 runs to 16 residues. Germline V gene data show CDR1 as SGHNT and CDR2 as YYREEE (reference sequence). The chain's CDR3 is CASSLVVLADYNEQFF. In DNA, the CDR3 is TGTGCCAGCAGCTTGGTGGTTCTAGCCGATTACAATGAGCAGTTCTTC.

This clone was counted a few times. The chain has TRBV7-2 and TRBJ2-7; a possible D gene is TRBD2 (5 bases). The CDR3 covers 15 residues. V lost 2 bases and J lost 3, with 14 bases in between. CDR1 is SGHTA, CDR2 FQGNSA, per germline. In DNA form, the CDR3 reads TGTGCCAGCAGCTTAAACAGCGGTATTCACTACGAGCAGTACTTC. Residues: CASSLNSGIHYEQYF.

The genes are TRBV6-5 and TRBJ1-1; no firm D call. The germline V and J ends were trimmed by 0 bases and 11 bases, with 13 bases remaining between them. The germline gives CDR1 MNHEY, CDR2 SVGAGI. CDR3 length equals 13 residues. The CDR3: CASSYSGRLPAFF. DNA of the CDR3: TGTGCCAGCAGTTACTCCGGTCGTCTCCCGGCTTTCTTT.

This clone came up a few times. The rearrangement links TRBV7-9 to TRBJ1-1, with D possibly TRBD1 on 5 matching bases. This CDR3 has 17 amino acids. Germline V gene data show CDR1 as SEHNR and CDR2 as FQNEAQ (reference sequence). Trimming removed 6 bases from V and 2 bases from J, with 22 bases in between. The DNA of the CDR3 is TGTGCCAGCAGTCTTATAGGTAGGGGATACAGAAACACTGAAGCTTTCTTT. It is translated as CASSLIGRGYRNTEAFF.